This T cell receptor (beta chain) was recovered during a study of long-term antiretroviral therapy in people with HIV. Study-level information: Earliest sampling preceded the 2015 immediate-ART recommendation by about a decade. Points from the study as a whole: Clonal expansions arising prior to ART prevailed in the repertoire at every time point.

The length of the CDR3 is 13 residues. Trimming took 4 bases from V and 5 from J, leaving 12 bases between them. Per germline, CDR1 SGHDT and CDR2 YYEEEE. To note about this clone: The antigen remains unidentified.

immunoSEQ v3.0 was run at survey level. Libraries were prepared by immunoSEQ multiplex PCR; TCRdb keeps only in-frame clonotypes and omits some of them. The sample consists of about 39,000 clones, approximately 86% of them appearing once. Each HIV participant was treated in the United States. The specimen comprised unsorted PBMCs, sampled just before starting antiretroviral therapy. The genes are TRBV5-6 and TRBJ2-5; the D gene is possibly TRBD2 (5 bases). The source is a woman in her late teens or twenties with HIV. The CDR3 bases are TGTGCCAGCAGCGATACTAGTTGGGAGACCCAGTACTTC. Translation: CASSDTSWETQYF.